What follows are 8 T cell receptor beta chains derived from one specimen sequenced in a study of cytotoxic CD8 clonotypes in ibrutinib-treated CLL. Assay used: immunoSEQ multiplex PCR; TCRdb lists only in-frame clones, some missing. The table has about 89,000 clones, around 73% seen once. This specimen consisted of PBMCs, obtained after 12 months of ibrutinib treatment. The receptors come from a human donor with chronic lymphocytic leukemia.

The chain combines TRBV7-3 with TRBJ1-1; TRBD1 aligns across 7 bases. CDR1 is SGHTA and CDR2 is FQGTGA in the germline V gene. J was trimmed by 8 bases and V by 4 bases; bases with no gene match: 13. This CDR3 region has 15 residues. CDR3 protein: CASSSQGRSTGEAFF. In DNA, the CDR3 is TGTGCCAGCAGCTCACAGGGGAGGTCCACAGGGGAAGCTTTCTTT.

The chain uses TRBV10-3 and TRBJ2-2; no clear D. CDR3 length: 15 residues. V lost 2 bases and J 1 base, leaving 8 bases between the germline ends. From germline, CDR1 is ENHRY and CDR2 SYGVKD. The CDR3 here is CAISESSMNTGELFF. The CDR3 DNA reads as TGTGCCATCAGTGAGAGCAGTATGAACACCGGGGAGCTGTTTTTT.

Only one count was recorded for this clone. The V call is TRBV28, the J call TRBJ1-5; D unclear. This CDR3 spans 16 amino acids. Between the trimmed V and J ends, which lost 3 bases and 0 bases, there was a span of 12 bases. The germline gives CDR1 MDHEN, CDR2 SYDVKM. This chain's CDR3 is CASSLGRTYSNQPQHF. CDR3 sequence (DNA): TGTGCCAGCAGTTTGGGGAGGACCTATAGCAATCAGCCCCAGCATTTT.

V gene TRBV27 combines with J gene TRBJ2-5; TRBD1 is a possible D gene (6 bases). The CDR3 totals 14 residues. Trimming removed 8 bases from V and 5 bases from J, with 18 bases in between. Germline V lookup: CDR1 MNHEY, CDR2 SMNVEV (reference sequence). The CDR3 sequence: CASRRAGARETQYF. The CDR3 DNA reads TGTGCCAGCCGTAGGGCAGGGGCCAGGGAGACCCAGTACTTC.

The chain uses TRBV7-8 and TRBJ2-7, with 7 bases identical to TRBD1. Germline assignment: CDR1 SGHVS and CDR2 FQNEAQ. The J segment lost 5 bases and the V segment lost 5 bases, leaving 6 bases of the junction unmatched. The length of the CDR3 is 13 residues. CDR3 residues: CASSTLTGDEQYF. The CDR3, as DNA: TGTGCCAGCAGCACCCTAACAGGGGACGAGCAGTACTTC.

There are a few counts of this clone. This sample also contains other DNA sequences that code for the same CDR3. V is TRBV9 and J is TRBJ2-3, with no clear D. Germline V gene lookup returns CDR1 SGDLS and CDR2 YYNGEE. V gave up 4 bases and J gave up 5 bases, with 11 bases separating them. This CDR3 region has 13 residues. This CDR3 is CASSPGPLDTQYF. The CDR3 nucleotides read TGTGCCAGCAGCCCCGGCCCTTTAGATACGCAGTATTTT.

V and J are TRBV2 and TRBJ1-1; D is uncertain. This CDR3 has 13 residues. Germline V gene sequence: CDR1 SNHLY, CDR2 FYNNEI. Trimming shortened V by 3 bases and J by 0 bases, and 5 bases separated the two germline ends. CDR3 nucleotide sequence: TGTGCCAGCAGTGAGCGCATGAACACTGAAGCTTTCTTT. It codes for CASSERMNTEAFF.

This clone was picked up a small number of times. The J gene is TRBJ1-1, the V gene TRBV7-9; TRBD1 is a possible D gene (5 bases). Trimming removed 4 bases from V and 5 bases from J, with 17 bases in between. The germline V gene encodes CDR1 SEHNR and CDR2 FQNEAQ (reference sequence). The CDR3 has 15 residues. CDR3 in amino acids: CASSSRSTAMTEAFF. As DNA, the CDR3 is TGTGCCAGCAGCTCACGGTCGACAGCGATGACTGAAGCTTTCTTT.